The source of this T cell receptor (beta chain) is a study of regulatory T cells in long-lasting Graves disease. This clonotype was seen only a few times. The CDR3 length is 13 residues. Germline CDR1 DFQATT, CDR2 SNEGSKA (reference sequence). Between the trimmed V and J ends, which lost 1 base and 0 bases, there was a span of 7 bases. Building the TCR beta libraries relied on iRepertoire HTBI primers, and CDR3 regions underwent Arm-PCR. TCRdb re-called the multiplex PCR reads with MiXCR, one entry per CDR3 protein. The data show fewer than 450,000 distinct CDR3 sequences, less than 25% seen once. Regarding time point: persistent/refractory GD, antithyroid drugs over 5 years with positive TRAb. The TCR library was made from RNA that had been extracted from PBMCs in TRIzol.

This sample comprised peripheral blood mononuclear cells (PBMCs), obtained when the disease was refractory, from a patient treated with antithyroid drugs. The V call is TRBV20-1, the J call TRBJ2-7; either TRBD1 or TRBD2 may fit D (5 bases each). The TCR originated in a female donor with Graves disease. In DNA form, the CDR3 reads TGCAGTGCTAGAGGGGGGACCTCCTACGAGCAGTACTTC. Encoded protein: CSARGGTSYEQYF.